This entry features one T cell receptor beta chain sequence. This record comes from a study of blood T cell repertoires in COVID-19. Study in general: Specimens from acute and convalescent COVID-19 originated in the United States, Italy and Spain.

Assay: immunoSEQ multiplex PCR; the TCRdb copy retains only in-frame clones and omits some. The sample has tens of thousands of clones; roughly 86% are singletons. The germline CDR1 and CDR2 sequences are SNHLY and FYNNEI. The V end was cut by 7 bases, the J end by 6 bases, with 13 bases between. CDR3 length: 14 residues. The origin of this receptor is a human donor in a cohort sampled during active COVID-19. The chain joins TRBV2 to TRBJ1-6, with D possibly matching TRBD1 (6 bases). The sample consisted of peripheral blood. The DNA for the CDR3 is TGTGCCAGCACGGGCAGGGGTTTTAATTCACCCCTCCACTTT. This codes for CASTGRGFNSPLHF.